This is a list of T cell receptor beta chains from one sample in a study of blood T cell repertoires in COVID-19. Clones were read by immunoSEQ multiplex PCR, and TCRdb kept only the in-frame ones, dropping some. The sample includes roughly 150,000 clones, approximately 89% seen only once; the top ten take roughly 30%. Sequencing was done on a sample of peripheral blood. The receptor set was obtained from a human donor in a cohort sampled during active COVID-19. CDR3s include the opening cysteine and the closing phenylalanine or tryptophan.

j_gene: TRBJ1-6
v_gene: TRBV7-2
CDR3aa: CASSLEGQGIPTPPLHF

j_gene: TRBJ2-3
v_gene: TRBV4-1
CDR3aa: CASSLGGGGRTDTQYF

j_gene: TRBJ1-1
v_gene: TRBV3-1/TRBV3-2
CDR3aa: CASTFGENTEAFF

j_gene: TRBJ1-1
v_gene: TRBV27
CDR3aa: CASRTGGTEAFF

j_gene: TRBJ2-7
v_gene: TRBV11-2
CDR3aa: CASSLYRGAYEQYF

j_gene: TRBJ2-5
v_gene: TRBV12-3/TRBV12-4
CDR3aa: CASSRTGLGTQYF

j_gene: TRBJ1-1
v_gene: TRBV6-6
CDR3aa: CASSGGDTEAFF

j_gene: TRBJ2-4
v_gene: TRBV2
CDR3aa: CASSLDTGQGGTKNIQYF

j_gene: TRBJ2-1
v_gene: TRBV25-1
CDR3aa: CAIQRGTYGEQFF

j_gene: TRBJ2-7
v_gene: TRBV4-1
CDR3aa: CASSQDSRGGSYEQYF

j_gene: TRBJ1-2
v_gene: TRBV4-1
CDR3aa: CASSQQLTGIYGYTF

j_gene: TRBJ1-2
v_gene: TRBV3-1/TRBV3-2
CDR3aa: CASSPGQGFYTF

j_gene: TRBJ2-1
v_gene: TRBV6-5
CDR3aa: CASPPSGGASEQFF

j_gene: TRBJ2-3
v_gene: TRBV7-8
CDR3aa: CASSYIVRGGRPTSMDTQYF

j_gene: TRBJ1-6
v_gene: TRBV20-1
CDR3aa: CSASLGQYNSPLHF

j_gene: TRBJ2-7
v_gene: TRBV5-1
CDR3aa: CASSLGHSSSYEQYF